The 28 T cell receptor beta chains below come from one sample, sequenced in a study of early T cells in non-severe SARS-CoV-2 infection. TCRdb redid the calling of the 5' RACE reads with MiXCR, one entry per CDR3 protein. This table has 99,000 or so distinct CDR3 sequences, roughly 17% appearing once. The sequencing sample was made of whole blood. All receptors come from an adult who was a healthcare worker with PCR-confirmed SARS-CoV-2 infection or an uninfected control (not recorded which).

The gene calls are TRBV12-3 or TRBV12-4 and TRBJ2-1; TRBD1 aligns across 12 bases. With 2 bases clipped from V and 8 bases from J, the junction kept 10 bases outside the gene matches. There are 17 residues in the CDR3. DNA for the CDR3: TGTGCCAGCAGTTTACACGGCGGGACAGGGGGCTTACATGAGCAGTTCTTC. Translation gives CASSLHGGTGGLHEQFF.

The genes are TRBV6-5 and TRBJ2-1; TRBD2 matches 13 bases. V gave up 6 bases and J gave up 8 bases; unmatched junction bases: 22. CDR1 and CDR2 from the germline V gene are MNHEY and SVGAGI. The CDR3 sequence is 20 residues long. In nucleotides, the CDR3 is TGTGCCAGCAGCCTCCTAGGACTAGCGGGGGTAGTCCCCCGCCCCTATGAGCAGTTCTTC. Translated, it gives CASSLLGLAGVVPRPYEQFF.

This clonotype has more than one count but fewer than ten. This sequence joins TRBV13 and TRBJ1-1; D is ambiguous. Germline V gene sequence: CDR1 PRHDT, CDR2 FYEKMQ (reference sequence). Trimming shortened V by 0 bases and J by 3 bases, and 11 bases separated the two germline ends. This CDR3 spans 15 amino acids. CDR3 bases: TGTGCCAGCAGCTTAGGCCATGGGGAAGACACTGAAGCTTTCTTT. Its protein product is CASSLGHGEDTEAFF.

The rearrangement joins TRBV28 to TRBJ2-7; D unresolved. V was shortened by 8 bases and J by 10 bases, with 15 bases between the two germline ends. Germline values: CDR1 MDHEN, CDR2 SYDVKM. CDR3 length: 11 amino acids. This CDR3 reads CASSRPSTQYF. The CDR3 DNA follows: TGTGCCAGCTCGAGGCCATCTACCCAGTACTTC.

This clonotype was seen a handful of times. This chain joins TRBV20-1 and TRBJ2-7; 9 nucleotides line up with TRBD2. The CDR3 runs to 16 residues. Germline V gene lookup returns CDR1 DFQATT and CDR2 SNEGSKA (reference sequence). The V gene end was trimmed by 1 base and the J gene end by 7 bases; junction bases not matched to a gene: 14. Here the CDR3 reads CSARAASSGGSQEQYF. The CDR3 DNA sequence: TGCAGTGCTAGAGCCGCTTCGAGCGGGGGGTCTCAGGAGCAGTACTTC.

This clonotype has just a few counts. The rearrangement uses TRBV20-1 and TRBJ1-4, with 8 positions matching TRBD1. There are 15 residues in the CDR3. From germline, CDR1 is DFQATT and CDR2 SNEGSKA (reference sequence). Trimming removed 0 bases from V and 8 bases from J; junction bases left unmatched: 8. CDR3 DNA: TGCAGTGCTAGAGATATCGGACAGGGTGGGGAAAAACTGTTTTTT. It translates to CSARDIGQGGEKLFF.

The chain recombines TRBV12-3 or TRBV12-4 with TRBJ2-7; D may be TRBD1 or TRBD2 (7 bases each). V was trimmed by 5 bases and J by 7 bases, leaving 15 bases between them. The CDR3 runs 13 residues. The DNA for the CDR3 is TGTGCCAGCAGTAATCAGGGGGAGGGGGAGCAGTACTTC. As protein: CASSNQGEGEQYF.

This CDR3 is CASSSTSGANTGELFF. The CDR3 region has the DNA TGTGCCAGCAGTTCGACTAGCGGGGCGAACACCGGGGAGCTGTTTTTT. This sequence joins TRBV2 and TRBJ2-2; 11 positions match TRBD2. The V gene's germline CDR1 is SNHLY and CDR2 FYNNEI. There are 16 residues in the CDR3. The J segment lost 0 bases and the V segment lost 5 bases, leaving 2 bases of the junction unmatched. Full variable domain (rest looked up from reference TRBV2 and TRBJ2-2): EPEVTQTPSHQVTQMGQEVILRCVPISNHLYFYWYRQILGQKVEFLVSFYNNEISEKSEIFDDQFSVERPDGSNFTLKIRSTKLEDSAMYFCASSSTSGANTGELFFGEGSRLTVL.

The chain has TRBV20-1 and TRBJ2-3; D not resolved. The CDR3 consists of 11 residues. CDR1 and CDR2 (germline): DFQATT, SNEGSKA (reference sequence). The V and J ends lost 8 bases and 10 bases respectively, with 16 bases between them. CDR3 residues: CSTGLQFPQYF. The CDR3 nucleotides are TGCAGTACGGGCCTACAGTTTCCGCAGTATTTT.

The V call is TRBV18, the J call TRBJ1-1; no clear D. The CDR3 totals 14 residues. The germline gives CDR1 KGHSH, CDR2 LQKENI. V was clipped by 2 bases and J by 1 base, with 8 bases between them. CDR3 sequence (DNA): TGTGCCAGCTCACCAATCATGGGGAACACTGAAGCTTTCTTT. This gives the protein CASSPIMGNTEAFF.

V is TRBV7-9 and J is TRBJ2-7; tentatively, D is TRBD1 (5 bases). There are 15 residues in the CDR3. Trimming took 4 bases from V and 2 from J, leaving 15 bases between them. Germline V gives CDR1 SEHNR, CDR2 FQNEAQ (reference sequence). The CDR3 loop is CASSSRTPFTYEQYF. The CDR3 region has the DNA TGTGCCAGCAGCTCGAGGACACCCTTTACCTACGAGCAGTACTTC.

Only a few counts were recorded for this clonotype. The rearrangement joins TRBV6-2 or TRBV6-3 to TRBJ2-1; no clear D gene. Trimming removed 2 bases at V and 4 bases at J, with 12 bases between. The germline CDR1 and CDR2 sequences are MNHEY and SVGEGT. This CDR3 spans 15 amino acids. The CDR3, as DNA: TGTGCCAGCAGTTACGGCGGCCAAACTTACAATGAGCAGTTCTTC. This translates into CASSYGGQTYNEQFF.

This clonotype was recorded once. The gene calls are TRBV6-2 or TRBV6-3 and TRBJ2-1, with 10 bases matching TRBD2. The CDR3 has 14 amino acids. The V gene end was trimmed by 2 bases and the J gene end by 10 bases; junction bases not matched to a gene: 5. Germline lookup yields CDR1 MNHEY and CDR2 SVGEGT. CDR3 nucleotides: TGTGCCAGCAGTTACACTAGCGGGATAGGGGAGCAGTTCTTC. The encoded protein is CASSYTSGIGEQFF.

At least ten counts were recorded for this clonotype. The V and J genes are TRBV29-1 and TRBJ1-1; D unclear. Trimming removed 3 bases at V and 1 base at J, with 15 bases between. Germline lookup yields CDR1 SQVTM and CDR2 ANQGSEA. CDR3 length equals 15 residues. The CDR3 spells CSVDPSRPGNTEAFF. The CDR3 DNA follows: TGCAGCGTTGACCCCTCTCGGCCGGGGAACACTGAAGCTTTCTTT.

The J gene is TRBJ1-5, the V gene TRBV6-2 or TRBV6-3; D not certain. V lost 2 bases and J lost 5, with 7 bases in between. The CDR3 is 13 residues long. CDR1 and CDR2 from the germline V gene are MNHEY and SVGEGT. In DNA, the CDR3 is TGTGCCAGCAGTTACGAGGGATATCAGCCCCAGCATTTT. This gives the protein CASSYEGYQPQHF.

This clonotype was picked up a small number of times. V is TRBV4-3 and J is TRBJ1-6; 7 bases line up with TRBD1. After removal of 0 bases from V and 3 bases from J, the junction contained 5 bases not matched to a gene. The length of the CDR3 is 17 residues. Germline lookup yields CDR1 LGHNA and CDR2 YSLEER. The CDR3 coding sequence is TGCGCCAGCAGCCAAGATCTGGCAGGGGGCTATAATTCACCCCTCCACTTT. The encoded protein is CASSQDLAGGYNSPLHF.

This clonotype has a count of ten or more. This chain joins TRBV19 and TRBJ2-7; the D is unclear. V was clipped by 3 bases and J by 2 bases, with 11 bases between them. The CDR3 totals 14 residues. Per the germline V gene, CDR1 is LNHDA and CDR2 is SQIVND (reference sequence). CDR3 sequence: CASSIGRPPYEQYF. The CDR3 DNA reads TGTGCCAGTAGTATTGGTCGTCCCCCCTACGAGCAGTACTTC.

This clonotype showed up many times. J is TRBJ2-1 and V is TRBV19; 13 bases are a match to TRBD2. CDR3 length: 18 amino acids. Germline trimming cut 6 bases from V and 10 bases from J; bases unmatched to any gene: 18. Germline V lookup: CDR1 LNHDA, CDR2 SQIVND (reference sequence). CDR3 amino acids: CASSIGSHTSGGVMEQFF. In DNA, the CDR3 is TGTGCCAGTAGCATCGGAAGCCATACTAGCGGGGGGGTTATGGAGCAGTTCTTC.

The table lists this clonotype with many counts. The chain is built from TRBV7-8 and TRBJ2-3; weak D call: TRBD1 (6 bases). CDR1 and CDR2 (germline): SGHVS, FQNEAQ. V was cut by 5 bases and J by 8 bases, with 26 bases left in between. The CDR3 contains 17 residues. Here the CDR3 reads CASSPRTTNRALGTQYF. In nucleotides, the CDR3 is TGTGCCAGCAGCCCGCGAACAACCAACAGGGCGCTAGGTACGCAGTATTTT.

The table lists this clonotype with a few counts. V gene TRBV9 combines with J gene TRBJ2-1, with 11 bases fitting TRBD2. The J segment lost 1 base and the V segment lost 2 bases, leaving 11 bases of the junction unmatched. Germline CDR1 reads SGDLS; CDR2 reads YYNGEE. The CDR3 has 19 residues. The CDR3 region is CASSVSLAGGPASYNEQFF. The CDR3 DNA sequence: TGTGCCAGCAGCGTTAGCCTAGCGGGGGGACCTGCATCCTACAATGAGCAGTTCTTC.

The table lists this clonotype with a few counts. The CDR3 loop is CSARIGGRTGNTIYF. As DNA, the CDR3 is TGCAGTGCTAGAATAGGGGGCCGTACTGGAAACACCATATATTTT. The rearrangement uses TRBV20-1 and TRBJ1-3, with TRBD1 identical over 7 bases. Looked up from germline, CDR1 is DFQATT and CDR2 is SNEGSKA (reference sequence). With V trimmed by 2 bases and J by 2 bases, 6 bases remained unmatched. This CDR3 has 15 amino acids.

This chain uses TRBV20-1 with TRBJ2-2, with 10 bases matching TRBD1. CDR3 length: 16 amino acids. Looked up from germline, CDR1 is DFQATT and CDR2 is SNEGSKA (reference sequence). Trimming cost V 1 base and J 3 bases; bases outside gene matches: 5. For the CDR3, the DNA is TGCAGTGCTAGAGCCATGGGGACAGGGGACACCGGGGAGCTGTTTTTT. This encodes CSARAMGTGDTGELFF.

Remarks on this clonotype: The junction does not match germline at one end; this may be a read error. In nucleotides, the CDR3 is TGTACCAGCAGCATACAGGGCGAGCAGTACTTC. Translating it yields CTSSIQGEQYF. J is TRBJ2-7 and V is TRBV12-3 or TRBV12-4; TRBD1 is a possible D gene (6 bases). CDR3 size: 11 residues.

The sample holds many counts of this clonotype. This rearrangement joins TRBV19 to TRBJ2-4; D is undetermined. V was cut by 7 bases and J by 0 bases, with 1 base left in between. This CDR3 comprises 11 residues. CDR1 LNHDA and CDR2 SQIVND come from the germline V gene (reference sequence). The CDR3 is CASTAKNIQYF. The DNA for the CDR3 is TGTGCCAGTACAGCCAAAAACATTCAGTACTTC.

The CDR3 sequence: CASSLRPGQMGHNEQFF. The CDR3 DNA is TGCGCCAGCAGCTTGCGTCCTGGACAGATGGGTCACAATGAGCAGTTCTTC. The chain is built from TRBV5-1 and TRBJ2-1; tentative D call: TRBD1 (6 bases). Germline loops: CDR1 SGHRS, CDR2 YFSETQ. The CDR3 has 17 amino acids. V was cut by 1 base and J by 5 bases, with 19 bases left in between.

CDR3 nucleotide sequence: TGCAGTGCTAGAGATGTCGCGGGGAGAGTTTACGAGCAGTACTTC. It encodes CSARDVAGRVYEQYF. The rearrangement links TRBV20-1 to TRBJ2-7; perhaps TRBD2 as D (6 bases). Trimming removed 0 bases at V and 4 bases at J, with 16 bases between. CDR1 and CDR2 from the germline V gene are DFQATT and SNEGSKA (reference sequence). The CDR3 runs 15 residues.

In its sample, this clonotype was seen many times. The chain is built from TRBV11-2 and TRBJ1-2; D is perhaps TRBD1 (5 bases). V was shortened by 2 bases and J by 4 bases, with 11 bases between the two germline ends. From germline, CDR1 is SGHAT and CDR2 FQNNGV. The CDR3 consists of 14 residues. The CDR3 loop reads CASSLPDISYGYTF. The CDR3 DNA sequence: TGTGCCAGCAGCTTACCGGACATTTCCTATGGCTACACCTTC. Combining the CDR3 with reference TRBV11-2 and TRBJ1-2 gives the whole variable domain EAGVAQSPRYKIIEKRQSVAFWCNPISGHATLYWYQQILGQGPKLLIQFQNNGVVDDSQLPKDRFSAERLKGVDSTLKIQPAKLEDSAVYLCASSLPDISYGYTFGSGTRLTVV.

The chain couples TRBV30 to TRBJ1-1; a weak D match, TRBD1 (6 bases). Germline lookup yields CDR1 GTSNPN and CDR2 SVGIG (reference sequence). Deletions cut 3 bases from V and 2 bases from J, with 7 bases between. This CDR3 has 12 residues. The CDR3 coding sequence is TGTGCCTGGAGGGACAGTAACACTGAAGCTTTCTTT. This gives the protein CAWRDSNTEAFF.